These 5 T cell receptor beta chains share one sample of origin, sequenced in a study of shared clonotypes between healthy human individuals. Using immunoSEQ multiplex PCR, the repertoire was profiled, and TCRdb retains in-frame clones only, with some absent. The table has some 2,500,000 clones, 85% to 95% seen once. Sequenced: naive CD4+ T cells from PBMCs. This sample's subset: CD45RA+ positively selected. Receptor source: a man aged 18 to 30 in good health. Some clones in this sample may be carry-over from other donors' samples.

This chain joins TRBV6-1 and TRBJ1-5, with D uncertain. Germline V gene data show CDR1 as MNHNS and CDR2 as SASEGT. The CDR3 is 18 amino acids. V was shortened by 4 bases and J by 0 bases, with 19 bases between the two germline ends. Here the CDR3 reads CASSGIYAVDASNQPQHF. CDR3 bases: TGTGCCAGCAGTGGAATATACGCCGTTGACGCTAGCAATCAGCCCCAGCATTTT.

This chain uses TRBV6-5 with TRBJ2-1; 7 bases map to TRBD2. Germline V lookup: CDR1 MNHEY, CDR2 SVGAGI. The J segment lost 5 bases and the V segment lost 2 bases, leaving 9 bases of the junction unmatched. The CDR3 is made up of 16 amino acids. CDR3 nucleotide sequence: TGTGCCAGCAGTTACCTCGCCGGGACTACGCACAATGAGCAGTTCTTC. Translated: CASSYLAGTTHNEQFF.

The chain employs TRBV5-4 and TRBJ2-1; 7 positions match TRBD1. The CDR3 is 15 amino acids. The V gene end was trimmed by 4 bases and the J gene end by 5 bases; junction bases not matched to a gene: 9. The germline gives CDR1 SGHNT, CDR2 YYREEE (reference sequence). The CDR3 DNA reads as TGTGCCAGCAGCGGGAAGAAAACAGGGGACAATGAGCAGTTCTTC. Residues: CASSGKKTGDNEQFF.

This clone was observed once. Other DNA sequences from this sample encode an identical CDR3 as well. The gene calls are TRBV6-5 and TRBJ2-7, with D possibly called TRBD1 or TRBD2 (5 bases each). Per germline, CDR1 MNHEY and CDR2 SVGAGI. The CDR3 covers 12 residues. Between the trimmed V and J ends, which lost 4 bases and 6 bases, there was a span of 10 bases. Here the CDR3 reads CASSSGRGEQYF. CDR3 bases: TGTGCCAGCAGTTCGGGACGTGGCGAGCAGTACTTC.

This chain joins TRBV5-1 and TRBJ1-4, with TRBD1 as a possible D gene (5 bases). Germline V lookup: CDR1 SGHRS, CDR2 YFSETQ. The CDR3 spans 15 residues. V was trimmed by 2 bases and J by 2 bases, leaving 10 bases between them. DNA for the CDR3: TGCGCCAGCAGCTTTCAGGGACTTACTAATGAAAAACTGTTTTTT. This sequence encodes CASSFQGLTNEKLFF.